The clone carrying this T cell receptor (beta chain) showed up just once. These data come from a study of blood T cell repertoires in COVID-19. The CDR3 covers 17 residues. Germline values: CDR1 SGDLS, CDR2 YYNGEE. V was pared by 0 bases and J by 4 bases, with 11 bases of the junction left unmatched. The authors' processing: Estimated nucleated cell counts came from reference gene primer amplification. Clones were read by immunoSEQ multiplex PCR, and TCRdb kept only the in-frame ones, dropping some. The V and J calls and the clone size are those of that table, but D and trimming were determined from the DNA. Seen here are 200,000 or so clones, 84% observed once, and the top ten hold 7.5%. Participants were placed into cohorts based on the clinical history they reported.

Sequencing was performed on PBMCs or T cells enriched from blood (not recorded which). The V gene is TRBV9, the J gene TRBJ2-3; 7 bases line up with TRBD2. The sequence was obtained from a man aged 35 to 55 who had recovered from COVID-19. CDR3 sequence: CASSVGLGARGADTQYF. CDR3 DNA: TGTGCCAGCAGCGTAGGTCTAGGGGCTCGGGGGGCAGATACGCAGTATTTT.